Below are 8 T cell receptor beta chains sequenced from a single sample in a study of blood T cell repertoires in COVID-19. The data were produced by immunoSEQ multiplex PCR, yet TCRdb's version contains in-frame clones alone and is incomplete. The repertoire holds about 240,000 clones, about 85% seen once, with approximately 7.5% in the top ten. Source material: peripheral blood. These receptors were taken from a man aged 55-75 years who had recovered from COVID-19.

V usage is TRBV2 and J usage is TRBJ2-5, with TRBD2 matching over 11 bases. The CDR3 totals 17 residues. The germline V gene encodes CDR1 SNHLY and CDR2 FYNNEI. J gave up 3 bases and V 1 base, and 7 bases lay outside the gene matches. CDR3 in amino acids: CASSEGSLAGGKETQYF. CDR3 DNA sequence: TGTGCCAGCAGTGAAGGTTCGCTAGCGGGGGGTAAAGAGACCCAGTACTTC.

For this clone: The junction departs from the called germline gene at one end, perhaps through a read error. This chain uses TRBV9 with TRBJ1-2; no firm D call. In germline, CDR1 is SGDLS, CDR2 YYNGEE. The CDR3 consists of 13 residues. CDR3: CASTVTANYGYTF. The CDR3 DNA reads TGTGCCAGCACCGTAACAGCTAACTATGGCTACACCTTC.

V is TRBV6-5 and J is TRBJ2-1; D is unclear. Germline loops: CDR1 MNHEY, CDR2 SVGAGI. V was pared by 2 bases and J by 2 bases, with 10 bases between. The CDR3 is 15 residues long. The CDR3 region is CASSYGQETYNEQFF. CDR3 sequence (DNA): TGTGCCAGCAGTTACGGGCAGGAAACCTACAATGAGCAGTTCTTC.

This clone was found a few times. The chain combines TRBV27 with TRBJ1-5; 8 bases agree with TRBD1. The germline gives CDR1 MNHEY, CDR2 SMNVEV (reference sequence). The junction had 7 bases not matched to a gene; V was cut back by 5 bases and J by 1 base. This CDR3 comprises 16 residues. For the CDR3, the DNA is TGTGCCAGCAGTAAATCCGGGACAGGAAGCAATCAGCCCCAGCATTTT. Translation gives CASSKSGTGSNQPQHF.

This clone was seen once. V gene TRBV7-9 combines with J gene TRBJ2-6, with TRBD1 matching 10 bases. V shed 4 bases, J shed 1 base, and the junction held 4 bases outside the gene matches. The germline V gene has CDR1 SEHNR and CDR2 FQNEAQ (reference sequence). The length of the CDR3 is 17 residues. The CDR3 loop is CASSSDRGISGANVLTF. CDR3 DNA: TGTGCCAGCAGCTCGGACAGGGGGATTTCTGGGGCCAACGTCCTGACTTTC.

V usage is TRBV12-5 and J usage is TRBJ1-2, with 9 bases aligning to TRBD1. The junction had 11 bases not matched to a gene; V was cut back by 5 bases and J by 4 bases. CDR1 and CDR2 (germline): LGHNT, FRNRAP. This CDR3 has 16 residues. CDR3 sequence reads: CASGPDLGTGTYGYTF. The CDR3 region has the DNA TGTGCTAGTGGTCCCGACCTGGGGACAGGGACCTATGGCTACACCTTC.

V usage is TRBV19 and J usage is TRBJ2-7, with 11 positions matching TRBD1. This CDR3 is 15 amino acids long. From germline, CDR1 is LNHDA and CDR2 SQIVND (reference sequence). The J segment lost 2 bases and the V segment lost 2 bases, leaving 2 bases of the junction unmatched. For the CDR3, the DNA is TGTGCCAGTAGTATATCGGGACAGGGGGCCTACGAGCAGTACTTC. Translated, it gives CASSISGQGAYEQYF.

This chain links TRBV30 with TRBJ1-2; tentative D call: TRBD1 (5 bases). Trimming took 0 bases from V and 6 from J, leaving 14 bases between them. The CDR3 extends over 14 amino acids. CDR1 is GTSNPN and CDR2 is SVGIG in the germline V gene (reference sequence). The CDR3 here is CAWSVPVGLNGYTF. DNA for the CDR3: TGTGCCTGGAGTGTACCGGTGGGGCTCAATGGCTACACCTTC.